This entry is about one T cell receptor (beta chain). Its specificity is unknown. The sample comes from a study of shared clonotypes between healthy human individuals. Study-wide points: Represented diversity, genetic and exposure-history alike, was limited by few donors.

Germline loops: CDR1 GTSNPN, CDR2 SVGIG (reference sequence). Trimming took 1 base from V and 3 from J; bases not matched to a gene: 6. This CDR3 region has 14 residues. Sequencing used immunoSEQ multiplex PCR; TCRdb keeps in-frame clones, though not all of them. This table holds more than 450,000 clones, 79% found once. This TCR was sampled from a woman in her 40s in good health. Some clones in this sample may be carry-over from other donors' samples. The chain has TRBV30 and TRBJ2-7; 7 positions match TRBD2. Input material: PBMCs. CDR3 DNA sequence: TGTGCCTGGAGTGGGGGGGGTAACGTCTACGAGCAGTACTTC. This codes for CAWSGGGNVYEQYF. Together with reference TRBV30 and TRBJ2-7, the CDR3 gives the full variable domain: SQTIHQWPATLVQPVGSPLSLECTVEGTSNPNLYWYRQAAGRGLQLLFYSVGIGQISSEVPQNLSASRPQDRQFILSSKKLLLSDSGFYLCAWSGGGNVYEQYFGPGTRLTVT.